Reported below is one T cell receptor (beta chain). The table came from immunoSEQ multiplex PCR; TCRdb's copy has only in-frame clones and leaves some out. This sample has around 13,000 clones, with less than 90% found just once. The data derive from a study of T cells in narcolepsy. Germline lookup yields CDR1 MNHNY and CDR2 SVGAGI (reference sequence). V was cut by 5 bases and J by 1 base, with 8 bases left in between. The CDR3 contains 13 residues. Sequencing used CD45RA- memory CD4+ T cells from PBMCs. The receptor comes from a human donor with narcolepsy. This rearrangement joins TRBV6-6 to TRBJ1-1; D gene ambiguous. This CDR3 is CASSRRGNTEAFF. CDR3 DNA sequence: TGTGCCAGCAGTAGACGGGGGAACACTGAAGCTTTCTTT.